This TCR beta chain stems from a study of blood T cell repertoires in COVID-19. On the study more broadly: COVID-19 samples, acute and convalescent, were from the United States, Italy and Spain. Sample material is recorded as cDNA or gDNA derived from T cells, B-cell-depleted T cells, or PBMCs.

Trimming cost V 2 bases and J 12 bases, with 16 bases left between them. Germline lookup yields CDR1 WSHSY and CDR2 SAAADI. This CDR3 has 13 residues. This clone has ten or more counts. Per the original data handling: From reference gene primer amplification, estimates of nucleated cell counts were derived. Measured with immunoSEQ multiplex PCR; TCRdb has only the in-frame clones, and not every one. Clone size and the V and J calls come from that table; the DNA yielded D and trimming. This table has roughly 87,000 clones, 72% appearing once. Sequenced sample: peripheral blood. This chain joins TRBV10-2 and TRBJ1-1; D may be TRBD1 (6 bases). The sequence was collected from a woman of 80 years or more with acute or convalescent COVID-19. CDR3 DNA: TGCGCCAGCAGTGAGCCCGGGGGGGCTCAAACTTTCTTT. Residues: CASSEPGGAQTFF.